The rows below give T cell receptor beta chains drawn from one sample of a study of cytomegalovirus exposure and HLA in healthy donors. Measured with immunoSEQ multiplex PCR; TCRdb has only the in-frame clones, and not every one. The sample contains about 200,000 clones, around 83% of which appear only once. Sequencing was done on a sample of PBMCs. The source of these receptors is a woman aged 18-35 years in good health and CMV-seronegative. Each CDR3 is given with its conserved first and last residue. A D gene is named only where the DNA matches it firmly. Clone sizes are given selectively: once, few, many, or a class where the clone is expanded.

v_call	clone_size	d_call	j_call	cdr3_nt	cdr3_aa
TRBV5-1	.	TRBD2	TRBJ2-4	TGCGCCAGCAGCTATCGAGAAAGCCGGGACTACAAAAACATTCAGTACTTC	CASSYRESRDYKNIQYF
TRBV2	.	.	TRBJ2-3	TGTGCCAGCAGTCTTAACCCTAGCGATCGCACAGATACGCAGTATTTT	CASSLNPSDRTDTQYF
TRBV5-1	.	.	TRBJ2-1	TGCGCCAGCAGCTTGGAGGGAGGTACGCCCTACAATGAGCAGTTCTTC	CASSLEGGTPYNEQFF
TRBV7-8	.	TRBD2	TRBJ2-7	TGTGCCAGCACCTTAGCGGGAGTATTTTACGAGCAGTACTTC	CASTLAGVFYEQYF
TRBV12-5	.	TRBD1	TRBJ2-1	TGTGCTAGTGGTTTGGTAATTGGACAGGGAATTTACAATGAGCAGTTCTTC	CASGLVIGQGIYNEQFF
TRBV30	.	.	TRBJ1-2	TGTGCCTGGAGCGAGGCGGGGCCCCAGCCAAATGGCTACACCTTC	CAWSEAGPQPNGYTF
TRBV30	.	TRBD1	TRBJ1-1	TGTGCCTGGAGTGACTCACAGGGGGACACTGAAGCTTTCTTT	CAWSDSQGDTEAFF
TRBV6-5	few	TRBD1	TRBJ1-2	TGTGCCAGCAGTTACGGACAGGGGCCCTATGGCTACACCTTC	CASSYGQGPYGYTF
TRBV5-4	.	.	TRBJ1-1	TGCGCCAGCAGCCAAGATGCGGCAGGGGCTAACACTGAAGCTTTCTTT	CASSQDAAGANTEAFF
TRBV9	.	.	TRBJ1-3	TGTGCCAGCAGCGAAAGGTCAGGGTTCGATTCTGGAAACACCATATATTTT	CASSERSGFDSGNTIYF
TRBV19	.	TRBD1	TRBJ1-5	TGTGCCAGTAGTACGACAGGGGCACGTCAGCCCCAGCATTTT	CASSTTGARQPQHF
TRBV7-8	.	TRBD1	TRBJ2-1	TGTGCCAGCAGCGCAGCGGCCTTTGGACAGGGTGAGCAGTTCTTC	CASSAAAFGQGEQFF
TRBV5-4	.	TRBD2	TRBJ2-3	TGTGCCAGCGAGGATGGGGTCGGTCTGAGCGGGGTCACAGATACGCAGTATTTT	CASEDGVGLSGVTDTQYF
TRBV29-1	once	.	TRBJ1-2	TGCAGCGTTGATGTCGGGGTAGGCAGGGGAGACTATGGCTACACCTTC	CSVDVGVGRGDYGYTF
TRBV11-3	.	TRBD2	TRBJ2-1	TGTGCCAGCAGCTTAGATTCAGAGCGGGGGACCCCCTCCTACAATGAGCAGTTCTTC	CASSLDSERGTPSYNEQFF
TRBV19	.	TRBD1	TRBJ2-3	TGTGCCAGTAGTATACCGGGACAGGGAGTCTATACGCAGTATTTT	CASSIPGQGVYTQYF
TRBV10-1	.	TRBD1	TRBJ1-6	TGCGCCGCTGGGGGACAGAAGAATTCACCCCTCCACTTT	CAAGGQKNSPLHF
TRBV21-1	.	.	TRBJ1-3	TGTGCCAGCAGCAAGAGGCGGGACAGGTCGGGAAACACCATATATTTT	CASSKRRDRSGNTIYF